The 18 T cell receptor beta chains reported below all come from one sample, sequenced in a study of cytomegalovirus exposure and HLA in healthy donors. Using immunoSEQ multiplex PCR, the repertoire was profiled, and TCRdb retains in-frame clones only, with some absent. This table has under 100,000 clones, 84% appearing once. The sequenced sample consisted of PBMCs. All receptors come from a woman in her late teens or twenties in good health and CMV-seropositive.

This chain connects TRBV28 to TRBJ2-5; D remains ambiguous. V was clipped by 2 bases and J by 5 bases, with 9 bases between them. The CDR3 totals 13 residues. CDR1 and CDR2 (germline): MDHEN, SYDVKM. In DNA, the CDR3 is TGTGCCAGCAGTTTAAATAACGAGGAGACCCAGTACTTC. Its translation is CASSLNNEETQYF. Using reference TRBV28 and TRBJ2-5 for the parts outside the CDR3, the full variable domain is DVKVTQSSRYLVKRTGEKVFLECVQDMDHENMFWYRQDPGLGLRLIYFSYDVKMKEKGDIPEGYSVSREKKERFSLILESASTNQTSMYLCASSLNNEETQYFGPGTRLLVL.

This chain uses TRBV5-4 with TRBJ1-5, with D hard to call. V was pared by 0 bases and J by 4 bases, with 5 bases between. This CDR3 region has 13 residues. Germline-derived CDR1 and CDR2 are SGHNT and YYREEE (reference sequence). For the CDR3, the DNA is TGTGCCAGCAGCTTGGCGGGGAATCAGCCCCAGCATTTT. Translation: CASSLAGNQPQHF.

This chain uses TRBV9 with TRBJ2-5; possible D gene TRBD2, 6 bases. CDR1 and CDR2 from the germline V gene are SGDLS and YYNGEE. The CDR3 has 16 amino acids. With 0 bases removed from V and 4 bases from J, the gap between germline ends came to 16 bases. The CDR3: CASSVATRLEGETQYF. The CDR3 region has the DNA TGTGCCAGCAGCGTAGCTACAAGACTAGAAGGAGAGACCCAGTACTTC.

The V gene is TRBV5-1, the J gene TRBJ2-2, with TRBD1 matching over 9 bases. Germline assignment: CDR1 SGHRS and CDR2 YFSETQ. V was pared by 0 bases and J by 6 bases, with 6 bases of the junction left unmatched. The CDR3 extends over 16 amino acids. CDR3 sequence reads: CASSLGRDRVPGELFF. In nucleotides, the CDR3 is TGCGCCAGCAGCTTGGGCCGGGACAGGGTTCCCGGGGAGCTGTTTTTT.

The V gene is TRBV25-1, the J gene TRBJ2-5; tentative D call: TRBD1 (6 bases). The CDR3 runs 12 residues. Germline CDR1 MGHDK, CDR2 SYGVNS. Trimming shortened V by 9 bases and J by 5 bases, and 13 bases separated the two germline ends. CDR3 nucleotide sequence: TGTGCCAGTGGGAACAGGGTCGAGACCCAGTACTTC. It translates to CASGNRVETQYF.

This clone was detected only once. This sequence joins TRBV19 and TRBJ1-5; 11 nucleotides match TRBD1. The CDR3 consists of 18 residues. Germline CDR1 reads LNHDA; CDR2 reads SQIVND (reference sequence). V was clipped by 5 bases and J by 7 bases; unmatched bases: 16. The chain's CDR3 is CASSSISGTGGFGQPQHF. The CDR3 nucleotides are TGTGCCAGTAGTTCTATATCCGGGACAGGGGGATTCGGGCAGCCCCAGCATTTT.

This clone was observed a handful of times. The chain is built from TRBV4-2 and TRBJ2-7; D is unresolved. With 4 bases removed from V and 3 bases from J, the gap between germline ends came to 13 bases. CDR1 is LGHNA, CDR2 YNFKEQ, per germline. The CDR3 runs 14 residues. CDR3 sequence reads: CASSPGLGRYEQYF. CDR3 nucleotide sequence: TGTGCCAGCAGCCCAGGTCTGGGTCGCTACGAGCAGTACTTC.

The table lists this clone with a count of one. V is TRBV6-5 and J is TRBJ1-5, with D possibly matching TRBD1 (6 bases). Deletions cut 7 bases from V and 0 bases from J, with 7 bases between. CDR3 size: 13 residues. CDR1 MNHEY and CDR2 SVGAGI come from the germline V gene. CDR3 protein: CASKDSSNQPQHF. The CDR3 DNA sequence: TGTGCCAGCAAGGACAGTAGCAATCAGCCCCAGCATTTT.

The chain combines TRBV30 with TRBJ2-7, with 9 bases matching TRBD1. Germline assignment: CDR1 GTSNPN and CDR2 SVGIG (reference sequence). Trimming cost V 1 base and J 0 bases; bases outside gene matches: 4. This CDR3 has 15 amino acids. CDR3: CAWSGGDRDSYEQYF. For the CDR3, the DNA is TGTGCCTGGAGTGGGGGGGACAGGGACTCCTACGAGCAGTACTTC. The complete variable domain, with remaining parts taken from reference TRBV30 and TRBJ2-7, reads SQTIHQWPATLVQPVGSPLSLECTVEGTSNPNLYWYRQAAGRGLQLLFYSVGIGQISSEVPQNLSASRPQDRQFILSSKKLLLSDSGFYLCAWSGGDRDSYEQYFGPGTRLTVT.

The chain carries TRBV9 and TRBJ1-5; D is uncertain. The CDR3 runs to 15 residues. The V gene lost 2 bases and the J gene lost 2 bases, with 11 bases spanning the gap. Looked up from germline, CDR1 is SGDLS and CDR2 is YYNGEE. The CDR3 nucleotides read TGTGCCAGCAGCGTCGGGGAACGAGGCAATCAGCCCCAGCATTTT. Protein product: CASSVGERGNQPQHF.

The chain links TRBV6-6 to TRBJ1-4; maybe TRBD1 (5 bases). Trimming pared 3 bases from V and 5 bases from J, leaving 13 bases between. This CDR3 region has 15 residues. Germline CDR1 and CDR2: MNHNY and SVGAGI (reference sequence). The CDR3, as DNA: TGTGCCAGCAGTTATATCGGGGAGGGGAATGAAAAACTGTTTTTT. Its translation is CASSYIGEGNEKLFF.

CDR3 protein: CASSYYRDPSGYGYTF. The CDR3 coding sequence is TGTGCCAGCAGTTACTACAGGGACCCGTCGGGCTATGGCTACACCTTC. This chain links TRBV6-5 with TRBJ1-2; possible D gene TRBD1, 6 bases. Germline V lookup: CDR1 MNHEY, CDR2 SVGAGI. The CDR3 covers 16 residues. Deletions cut 1 base from V and 4 bases from J, with 16 bases between.

The chain is built from TRBV18 and TRBJ1-2; a possible D gene is TRBD1 (5 bases). Germline CDR1 KGHSH, CDR2 LQKENI. The CDR3 has 15 residues. The V end was cut by 3 bases, the J end by 7 bases, with 18 bases between. The DNA for the CDR3 is TGTGCCAGCTCACCCCGGACCGGGGGGGACTCTGGCTACACCTTC. Translating gives CASSPRTGGDSGYTF. Full variable domain (outside the CDR3, taken from reference TRBV18 and TRBJ1-2): NAGVMQNPRHLVRRRGQEARLRCSPMKGHSHVYWYRQLPEEGLKFMVYLQKENIIDESGMPKERFSAEFPKEGPSILRIQQVVRGDSAAYFCASSPRTGGDSGYTFGSGTRLTVV.

The chain carries TRBV28 and TRBJ1-1; D not certain. CDR1 MDHEN and CDR2 SYDVKM come from the germline V gene. CDR3 size: 14 residues. Between the trimmed V and J ends, which lost 3 bases and 1 base, there was a span of 9 bases. The CDR3 region is CASSLNLRNTEAFF. CDR3 sequence (DNA): TGTGCCAGCAGTTTGAACTTACGGAACACTGAAGCTTTCTTT.

The CDR3 sequence: CASSLREHYGYTF. CDR3 DNA sequence: TGTGCCAGCAGTTTAAGGGAGCACTATGGCTACACCTTC. V is TRBV28 and J is TRBJ1-2, with no clear D. Germline V gene data show CDR1 as MDHEN and CDR2 as SYDVKM. Trimming cost V 2 bases and J 3 bases, with 7 bases left between them. The CDR3 length is 13 residues.

The rearrangement links TRBV5-1 to TRBJ2-5; possibly TRBD1 for D (6 bases). Germline lookup yields CDR1 SGHRS and CDR2 YFSETQ. The CDR3 covers 14 residues. V lost 3 bases and J lost 0, with 9 bases in between. The CDR3 here is CASSSQGNQETQYF. CDR3 coding DNA: TGCGCCAGCAGCTCCCAGGGGAACCAAGAGACCCAGTACTTC.

The chain uses TRBV6-1 and TRBJ1-2, with D tentatively TRBD1 (5 bases). Trimming removed 5 bases from V and 1 base from J, with 14 bases in between. The germline CDR1 and CDR2 sequences are MNHNS and SASEGT. This CDR3 has 15 residues. The CDR3 here is CASSPQMTVNYGYTF. The DNA of the CDR3 is TGTGCCAGCAGTCCACAGATGACAGTTAACTATGGCTACACCTTC.

The chain joins TRBV7-2 to TRBJ2-3, with D unclear. The CDR3 totals 14 residues. Germline CDR1 is SGHTA and CDR2 is FQGNSA. With 2 bases removed from V and 2 bases from J, the gap between germline ends came to 8 bases. CDR3 DNA sequence: TGTGCCAGCAGCTTACCAGTAACCACAGATACGCAGTATTTT. As protein: CASSLPVTTDTQYF.